This T cell receptor (beta chain) was sequenced for a study of blood T cell repertoires in COVID-19. At the level of the study: Donors in the United States, Italy and Spain gave samples during acute or convalescent COVID-19.

The germline CDR1 and CDR2 sequences are LGHDT and YNNKEL (reference sequence). The CDR3 is 16 residues long. V shed 6 bases and J shed 0 bases, with 15 bases lying between them. In the study's own analysis: Reference gene primer amplification in the assay estimated nucleated cell counts. Sequenced by immunoSEQ multiplex PCR; TCRdb stores in-frame clones only, minus some. V, J and clone size reflect that table, while D and trimming were determined from the DNA. The table includes approximately 130,000 clones, 75% to 85% detected once. This receptor was identified in a man older than 75 with acute or convalescent COVID-19. The chain joins TRBV3-1 (or the pseudogene TRBV3-2) to TRBJ1-3, with D uncertain. The source material was peripheral blood. The CDR3: CASSRADKASGNTIYF. The CDR3 coding sequence is TGTGCCAGCAGTCGAGCCGACAAGGCCTCTGGAAACACCATATATTTT.